The 8 T cell receptor beta chains listed next were all sequenced from one sample in a study of T cell responses to AZD1222 COVID-19 vaccine. Generated by immunoSEQ multiplex PCR, the TCRdb table keeps only in-frame clones and is missing some. The data contain about 140,000 clones, 80% to 90% of them singletons. The sequences come from peripheral blood, collected on day 0 of AZD1222 vaccination. Receptors were obtained from an adult in good health.

J is TRBJ2-6 and V is TRBV5-1; 10 positions agree with TRBD2. Germline assignment: CDR1 SGHRS and CDR2 YFSETQ. The V segment lost 6 bases and the J segment 0 bases; nucleotides outside the gene matches: 3. CDR3 length equals 16 residues. In nucleotides, the CDR3 is TGCGCCAGCAAAAGCGGGAGGGACTCTGGGGCCAACGTCCTGACTTTC. It is translated as CASKSGRDSGANVLTF.

This clone was detected once. This chain connects TRBV27 to TRBJ1-1, with D perhaps matching TRBD1 (5 bases). Trimming removed 3 bases at V and 0 bases at J, with 8 bases between. Germline CDR1 is MNHEY and CDR2 is SMNVEV (reference sequence). The CDR3 length is 14 residues. The CDR3: CASSFKGMNTEAFF. In nucleotides, the CDR3 is TGTGCCAGCAGTTTTAAGGGGATGAACACTGAAGCTTTCTTT.

This clone was picked up one time. V gene TRBV14 combines with J gene TRBJ1-4; D might be TRBD1 (5 bases). Germline-derived CDR1 and CDR2 are SGHDN and FVKESK. V lost 2 bases to trimming and J lost 5 bases, with 9 bases between them. This CDR3 has 14 residues. In DNA, the CDR3 is TGTGCCAGCAGCCAACTTACAGGAAATGAAAAACTGTTTTTT. It specifies CASSQLTGNEKLFF.

The chain uses TRBV2 and TRBJ1-6; D is uncertain. Germline assignment: CDR1 SNHLY and CDR2 FYNNEI. The CDR3 length is 15 residues. V shed 7 bases and J shed 8 bases, with 18 bases lying between them. CDR3 protein: CASNQRPGGYSPLHF. CDR3 in DNA: TGTGCCAGCAATCAACGTCCGGGTGGGTATTCACCCCTCCACTTT.

The J gene is TRBJ2-1, the V gene TRBV11-2; D may be TRBD2 (5 bases). Germline V lookup: CDR1 SGHAT, CDR2 FQNNGV. The CDR3 totals 15 residues. Trimming removed 5 bases from V and 2 bases from J, with 13 bases in between. The DNA of the CDR3 is TGTGCCAGCAGCCCTCTTCGGAGGACCTACAATGAGCAGTTCTTC. Its translation is CASSPLRRTYNEQFF.

The gene calls are TRBV27 and TRBJ1-2, with 8 bases that match TRBD1. CDR3 size: 13 residues. The germline CDR1 and CDR2 sequences are MNHEY and SMNVEV (reference sequence). Trimming at V came to 8 bases and at J to 7 bases, leaving 9 bases not matched to a gene. The CDR3 sequence: CASWQGAGGGYTF. As DNA, the CDR3 is TGTGCCAGCTGGCAGGGGGCGGGCGGTGGCTACACCTTC.

The rearrangement joins TRBV28 to TRBJ1-4; maybe TRBD1 (6 bases). Trimming left V 6 bases short and J 6 bases short, with 14 bases between. The CDR3 has 14 amino acids. Germline CDR1 and CDR2: MDHEN and SYDVKM. The chain's CDR3 is CASRIGGFDEKLFF. The CDR3 DNA reads TGTGCCAGCAGAATAGGGGGATTCGATGAAAAACTGTTTTTT.

V usage is TRBV5-5 and J usage is TRBJ2-6, with unresolved D. Germline V gives CDR1 SGHKS, CDR2 YYEKEE (reference sequence). The germline V and J ends were trimmed by 0 bases and 3 bases, with 7 bases remaining between them. This CDR3 spans 15 amino acids. The CDR3 nucleotides are TGTGCCAGCAGCTTGGGGATGGTTGGGGCCAACGTCCTGACTTTC. Its protein is CASSLGMVGANVLTF.